This is a list of T cell receptor beta chains from one sample in a study of control samples from healthy donors and cancer patients. Assay: immunoSEQ multiplex PCR; the TCRdb copy retains only in-frame clones and omits some. The sample lists 35,000 to 55,000 clones; around 87% were seen once. The material sequenced was PBMCs. The receptors were sampled from a woman aged 60-75 years with lung cancer. CDR3s include the opening cysteine and the closing phenylalanine or tryptophan. The D gene is left open where the match is weak.

TRBJ2-1 | NA | TRBV5-1 | 13 | TGCGCCACCGGGGCGGCGGGACAAAATGAGCAGTTCTTC | CATGAAGQNEQFF
TRBJ2-3 | TRBD2 | TRBV7-3 | 15 | TGTGCCAGCACCTCTGGTGGCGGGAGGTCAGATACGCAGTATTTT | CASTSGGGRSDTQYF
TRBJ2-1 | NA | TRBV7-3 | 13 | TGTGCCAGCAGCCCCACAAAGGGAGATGAGCAGTTCTTC | CASSPTKGDEQFF
TRBJ2-1 | NA | TRBV24-1 | 11 | TGTGCCACCAGTGATTACAATGAGCAGTTCTTC | CATSDYNEQFF
TRBJ2-5 | NA | TRBV7-9 | 14 | TGTGCCAGCAGCTTAGTGGCGTTGAAAGAGACCCAGTACTTC | CASSLVALKETQYF
TRBJ2-3 | NA | TRBV7-9 | 15 | TGTGCCAGCAGCCCGGACCGTAGAATCGCAGATACGCAGTATTTT | CASSPDRRIADTQYF
TRBJ2-1 | NA | TRBV6-5 | 12 | TGTGCCAGCAGTTCCCGTTACAATGAGCAGTTCTTC | CASSSRYNEQFF
TRBJ2-1 | TRBD2 | TRBV6-2/TRBV6-3 | 18 | TGTGCCAGCAGTTACCCTGGGACTAGCGGGAGGGTCGACAATGAGCAGTTCTTC | CASSYPGTSGRVDNEQFF
TRBJ2-7 | NA | TRBV6-2/TRBV6-3 | 13 | TGTGCCAGCAGTCCCATTGGGGTCCACGAGCAGTACTTC | CASSPIGVHEQYF
TRBJ1-2 | NA | TRBV10-3 | 13 | TGTGCCATCAGAGACGGCAGATACTATGGCTACACCTTC | CAIRDGRYYGYTF
TRBJ2-7 | TRBD1 | TRBV2 | 16 | TGTGCCAGCAGTGAAGATTGGGGACAGGGATCCTACGAGCAGTACTTC | CASSEDWGQGSYEQYF
TRBJ2-1 | NA | TRBV6-5 | 15 | TGTGCCAGCAGTTACGAATTTAGCGACTACAATGAGCAGTTCTTC | CASSYEFSDYNEQFF
TRBJ1-1 | TRBD1 | TRBV29-1 | 12 | TGCAGCGTTGGACAGGGAGGCCCTGAAGCTTTCTTT | CSVGQGGPEAFF